Sequencing of this T cell receptor beta chain was carried out in a study of type 1 regulatory T cells. Across the whole study: An in vitro protocol generated T-allo10, a Tr1-enriched, alloantigen-specific CD4 T cell product.

TCRdb re-called the reads with MiXCR, one entry per CDR3 protein. The table records about 24,000 distinct CDR3 sequences, roughly 72% of them present only once. T-allo10 cells from the graft donor were described as anergic, host-alloantigen-specific, and alloantigen-specific suppressors. Note on this clonotype: Its target is not known.

This CDR3 contains 15 residues. Trimming removed 5 bases at V and 2 bases at J, with 12 bases between. This sequence joins TRBV12-3 or TRBV12-4 and TRBJ2-2; the D call may be TRBD1 or TRBD2 (6 bases each). The sequence derives from a human donor in good health. Sequenced: cultured T cells, either the whole culture or a sorted T cell fraction (not recorded which). The sample's subset: Tr1-enriched cell product generated in vitro against host alloantigens. The CDR3 DNA reads as TGTGCCAGCAGTCCCCCCGGGGGCAACACCGGGGAGCTGTTTTTT. Protein sequence: CASSPPGGNTGELFF.